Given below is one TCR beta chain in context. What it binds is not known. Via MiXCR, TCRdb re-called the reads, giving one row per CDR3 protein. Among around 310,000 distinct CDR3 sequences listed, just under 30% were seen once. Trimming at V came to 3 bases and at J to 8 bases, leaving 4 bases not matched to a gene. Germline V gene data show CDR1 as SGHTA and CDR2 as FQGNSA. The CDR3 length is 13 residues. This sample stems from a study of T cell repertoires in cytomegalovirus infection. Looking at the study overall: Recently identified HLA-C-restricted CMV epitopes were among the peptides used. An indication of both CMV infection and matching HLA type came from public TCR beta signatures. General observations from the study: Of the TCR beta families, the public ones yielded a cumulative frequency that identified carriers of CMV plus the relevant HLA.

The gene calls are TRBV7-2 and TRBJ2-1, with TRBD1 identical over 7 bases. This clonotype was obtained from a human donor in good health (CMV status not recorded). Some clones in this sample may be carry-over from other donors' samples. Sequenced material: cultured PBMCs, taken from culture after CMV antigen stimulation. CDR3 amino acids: CASSFDREDEQFF. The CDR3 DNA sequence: TGTGCCAGCAGCTTTGACAGGGAAGATGAGCAGTTCTTC.